The subject of this entry is one T cell receptor (beta chain). Its antigen remains unknown. The table came from immunoSEQ multiplex PCR; TCRdb's copy has only in-frame clones and leaves some out. Of tens of thousands of clones listed, around 76% are singletons. These data come from a study of vaccination effects on CD4 cells after COVID-19. Study-level background: Three patients who were convalescent were sampled early, at day +14, and again late after vaccination. Every well housed 1.5 million to 2 million PBMC, which grew in culture alongside around 9.8 IU/ml IL-2 and about 10 ug/ml peptides.

Findings and limits, study-wide: Few convalescent patients and no early post-infection timepoints were included in the study.

With roughly nine days of culture completed, CD4+ T cells were isolated. It was between March and December 2020 that the person had a SARS-CoV-2 infection confirmed by PCR. Two doses of either BNT162b2 or mRNA-1273 were given to each participant. Half-medium changes using IL-2 medium occurred on days 3 and 7. Source: CD4+ T cells from PBMCs cultured without peptide, taken after COVID-19 vaccination. This clonotype originated in a human donor who had a prior SARS-CoV-2 infection.

The CDR3 coding sequence is TGTGCCACCAGTGATCCCCACTCGGGGGGGACTCGTGAAAAACTGTTTTTT. Translation gives CATSDPHSGGTREKLFF. V is TRBV24-1 and J is TRBJ1-4; the D gene is possibly TRBD1 (5 bases). The germline CDR1 and CDR2 sequences are KGHDR and SFDVKD. V lost 3 bases, J lost 7 bases, and 20 bases lay in between. The CDR3 has 17 amino acids.